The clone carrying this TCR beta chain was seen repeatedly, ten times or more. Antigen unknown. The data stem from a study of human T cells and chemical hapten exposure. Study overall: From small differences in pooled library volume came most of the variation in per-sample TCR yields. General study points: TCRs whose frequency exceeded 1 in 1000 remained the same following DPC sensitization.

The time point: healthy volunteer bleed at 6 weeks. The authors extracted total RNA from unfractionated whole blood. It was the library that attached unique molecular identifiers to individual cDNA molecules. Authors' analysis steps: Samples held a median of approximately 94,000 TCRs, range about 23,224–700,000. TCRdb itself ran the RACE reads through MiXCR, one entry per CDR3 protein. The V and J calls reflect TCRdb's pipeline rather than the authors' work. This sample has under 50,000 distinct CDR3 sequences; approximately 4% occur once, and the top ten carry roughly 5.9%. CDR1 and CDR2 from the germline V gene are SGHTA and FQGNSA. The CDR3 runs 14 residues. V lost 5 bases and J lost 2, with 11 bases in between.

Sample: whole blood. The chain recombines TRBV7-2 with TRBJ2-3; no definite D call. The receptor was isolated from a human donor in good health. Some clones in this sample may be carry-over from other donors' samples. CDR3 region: CASSLGSYTDTQYF. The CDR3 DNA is TGTGCCAGCAGCCTAGGGTCCTACACAGATACGCAGTATTTT.